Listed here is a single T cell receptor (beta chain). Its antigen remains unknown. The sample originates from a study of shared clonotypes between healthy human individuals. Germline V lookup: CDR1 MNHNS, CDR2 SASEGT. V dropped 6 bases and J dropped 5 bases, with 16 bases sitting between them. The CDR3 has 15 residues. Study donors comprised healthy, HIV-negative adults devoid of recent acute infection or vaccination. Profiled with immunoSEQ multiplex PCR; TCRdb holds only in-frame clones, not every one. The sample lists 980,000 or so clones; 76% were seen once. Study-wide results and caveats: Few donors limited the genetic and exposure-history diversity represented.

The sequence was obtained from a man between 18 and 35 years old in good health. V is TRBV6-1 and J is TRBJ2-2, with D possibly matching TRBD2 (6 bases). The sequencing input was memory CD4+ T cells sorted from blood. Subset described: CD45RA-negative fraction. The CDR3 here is CASRRDDIETGELFF. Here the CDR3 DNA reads TGTGCCAGCAGGCGGGACGACATCGAGACCGGGGAGCTGTTTTTT.